The rows below give T cell receptor beta chains drawn from one sample of a study of PD-1 blockade in classical Hodgkin lymphoma. TCRdb's table, derived via immunoSEQ multiplex PCR, lists solely in-frame clones and lacks some. This sample has about 86,000 clones, with nearly 90% found just once. The specimen was peripheral blood mononuclear cells (PBMCs), collected before the second cycle of nivolumab. These receptor sequences come from a human donor with classical Hodgkin lymphoma. Both conserved end residues are part of each CDR3. A D gene is named only where the DNA matches it firmly. Clone size, where shown, is once, few, many, or a class for clones that have expanded.

d_call,j_call,v_call,clone_size,cdr3_nt,cdr3_aa
-,TRBJ2-7,TRBV4-1,-,TGCGCCAGCAGCCCGGGACCAAACTCCTACGAGCAGTACTTC,CASSPGPNSYEQYF
TRBD2,TRBJ2-7,TRBV2,-,TGTGCCAGCAGTGTTTTAGCGGGGCGCTCCTACGAGCAGTACTTC,CASSVLAGRSYEQYF
TRBD2,TRBJ2-1,TRBV7-8,-,TGTGCCAGCAGCTCTAGCGGGAGGGGATCGTACAATGAGCAGTTCTTC,CASSSSGRGSYNEQFF
TRBD1,TRBJ2-1,TRBV29-1,-,TGCAGCGTTGAACCTTTGACAGGGGGCATGTATGAGCAGTTCTTC,CSVEPLTGGMYEQFF
-,TRBJ1-2,TRBV29-1,-,TGCAGCGTTGCGACTGGGGGGGCGAAGGGCTACACCTTC,CSVATGGAKGYTF
-,TRBJ1-2,TRBV28,-,TGTGCCAGCAGTTTTCGTTTGCAGCGCTATGGCTACACCTTC,CASSFRLQRYGYTF
TRBD2,TRBJ2-7,TRBV5-1,-,TGCGCCAGCAGCCCCCCTTGGGAGGGGAAGCCCTACGAGCAGTACTTC,CASSPPWEGKPYEQYF
-,TRBJ2-1,TRBV18,-,TGTGCCAGCTCATACACTACACACAATGAGCAGTTCTTC,CASSYTTHNEQFF
-,TRBJ2-5,TRBV6-6,-,TGTGCCAGCAGTTACTCGAATAGGGAGGAGACCCAGTACTTC,CASSYSNREETQYF
-,TRBJ2-7,TRBV5-1,-,TGCGCCAGCAGCTTCCGGGACGCATCCCGCGAGCAGTACTTC,CASSFRDASREQYF
-,TRBJ1-2,TRBV9,-,TGTGCCAGCAGCCCCTCCGGTCGGATCAGCTATGGCTACACCTTC,CASSPSGRISYGYTF
TRBD2,TRBJ2-5,TRBV7-8,-,TGTGCCAGCAGCTTGGTGGGACTAGCGGGGCTGGAGACCCAGTACTTC,CASSLVGLAGLETQYF
-,TRBJ2-1,TRBV7-3,once,TGTGCCAGTTCCCTGGGCGGAGAGCAGTTCTTC,CASSLGGEQFF
TRBD1,TRBJ2-7,TRBV2,few,TGTGCCAGCAGAAAGGGACAGGTCTCCTACGAGCAGTACTTC,CASRKGQVSYEQYF
-,TRBJ1-2,TRBV6-1,-,TGTGCCAGCAGTGAAGCGCCCGGGGATGGCTACACCTTC,CASSEAPGDGYTF
-,TRBJ1-3,TRBV18,-,TGTGCCAGCTCAGGGGACTCTGGAAACACCATATATTTT,CASSGDSGNTIYF
TRBD1,TRBJ1-2,TRBV11-2,-,TGTGCCAGCAGCCCGACAGGGTCACGCCTTGGCTACACCTTC,CASSPTGSRLGYTF
TRBD1,TRBJ1-1,TRBV28,-,TGTGCCAGCACCCACCTCCTAGGGGACAGATTCGGCGAAGCTTTCTTT,CASTHLLGDRFGEAFF
TRBD1,TRBJ2-6,TRBV18,-,TGTGCCAGCTCATTAACAGGGGTCCTCTCTGGGGCCAACGTCCTGACTTTC,CASSLTGVLSGANVLTF
TRBD2,TRBJ2-1,TRBV27,-,TGTGCCAGCCAAGGGACTAACCTTGAGCAGTTCTTC,CASQGTNLEQFF
-,TRBJ1-5,TRBV6-6,-,TGTGCCAGCAGTCCCCGACAGCTTTATCAGCCCCAGCATTTT,CASSPRQLYQPQHF
TRBD1,TRBJ2-7,TRBV5-1,-,TGCGCCAGCAGCCGTGGGACAGATCAATCCTACGAGCAGTACTTC,CASSRGTDQSYEQYF
TRBD2,TRBJ2-1,TRBV27,-,TGTGCCAGCCGCGCTAGCGGGGGGGGTGAGCAGTTCTTC,CASRASGGGEQFF
-,TRBJ1-5,TRBV27,-,TGTGCCAGCAGTTACCTTCTAAGCCCCAGGGGTCAGCCCCAGCATTTT,CASSYLLSPRGQPQHF
-,TRBJ2-1,TRBV14,-,TGTGCCAGCAGCCAAGATAGGCTTCACAATGAGCAGTTCTTC,CASSQDRLHNEQFF
TRBD2,TRBJ2-3,TRBV18,-,TGTGCCAGCTCACCAGGTAGCGGGGGGGCCTCAGATACGCAGTATTTT,CASSPGSGGASDTQYF